The sequence of this T cell receptor (beta chain) was determined in a study of blood T cell repertoires in COVID-19. Across the study: Samples of COVID-19 (acute and convalescent) were obtained from the United States, Italy and Spain. Sources were T cells, B-cell-depleted T cells, or PBMCs; the material itself was cDNA or gDNA.

In the authors' workflow: Reference gene primer amplification gave estimated nucleated cell counts. Profiling relied on immunoSEQ multiplex PCR, and the TCRdb table lists in-frame clones only, not all of them. D and trimming were read from the DNA, whereas the V and J calls and clone size are those reported in that table. Of approximately 90,000 clones detected, roughly 80% appear once; the ten largest clones hold nearly 25%. The CDR3 consists of 17 residues. The germline V gene has CDR1 SGHKS and CDR2 YYEKEE (reference sequence). V was clipped by 2 bases and J by 7 bases; unmatched bases: 11. This clone has only one observation.

This TCR was sampled from a human donor in a cohort sampled during active COVID-19. The source material was peripheral blood. This chain links TRBV5-5 with TRBJ2-2; TRBD2 agrees at 10 bases. The CDR3 nucleotides are TGTGCCAGCAGCTTAGGGCTAGCGGGAGAATCGGACGGGGAGCTGTTTTTT. Its protein product is CASSLGLAGESDGELFF.